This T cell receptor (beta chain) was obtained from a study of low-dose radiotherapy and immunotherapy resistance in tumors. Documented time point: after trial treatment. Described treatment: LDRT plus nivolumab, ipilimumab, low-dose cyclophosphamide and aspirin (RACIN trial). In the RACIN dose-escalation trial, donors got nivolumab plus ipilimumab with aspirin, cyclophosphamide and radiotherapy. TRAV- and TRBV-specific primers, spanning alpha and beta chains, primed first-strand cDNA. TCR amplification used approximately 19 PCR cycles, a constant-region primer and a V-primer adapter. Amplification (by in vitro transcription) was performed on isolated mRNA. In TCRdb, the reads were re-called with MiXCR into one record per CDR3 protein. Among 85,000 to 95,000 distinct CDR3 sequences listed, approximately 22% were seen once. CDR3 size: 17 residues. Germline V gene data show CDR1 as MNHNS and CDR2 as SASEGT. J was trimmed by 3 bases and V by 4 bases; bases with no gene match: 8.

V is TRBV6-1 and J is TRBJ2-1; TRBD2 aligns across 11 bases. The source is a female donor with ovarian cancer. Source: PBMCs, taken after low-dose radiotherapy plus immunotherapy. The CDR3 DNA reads TGTGCCAGCAGTGCACGACTAGCGGGAAATGGCTACAATGAGCAGTTCTTC. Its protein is CASSARLAGNGYNEQFF.